The 5 T cell receptor beta chains presented below share a single source sample, sequenced in a study of blood T cells in healthy people across ages. A sample-barcoded 5' primer and a J-beta primer mix were used in a second PCR of roughly 6 to 11 cycles. TCRdb analysed the 5' RACE reads with MiXCR anew, one entry per CDR3 protein. The table includes roughly 640,000 distinct CDR3 sequences, about 30% detected once. The specimen sequenced was blood. The receptors come from a woman aged 80 or older in good health.

This clonotype was recorded once. The chain has TRBV6-1 and TRBJ1-3; the D is unclear. Germline assignment: CDR1 MNHNS and CDR2 SASEGT. The CDR3 has 15 amino acids. Trimming took off 0 bases at V and 5 bases at J, with 11 bases between the two ends. The CDR3 DNA reads TGTGCCAGCAGTGAAGCGCCCTCAGGTAGAAACACCATATATTTT. It yields the protein CASSEAPSGRNTIYF.

This clonotype has just a few counts. The gene calls are TRBV2 and TRBJ1-2, with 9 bases lining up with TRBD1. Losses at the gene ends were 2 bases for V and 7 bases for J; bases not matched to a gene: 11. Germline CDR1 and CDR2: SNHLY and FYNNEI. This CDR3 is built from 16 residues. This CDR3 reads CASSENPPGTGFGYTF. CDR3 nucleotide sequence: TGTGCCAGCAGTGAAAACCCACCCGGGACAGGGTTTGGCTACACCTTC.

The gene calls are TRBV2 and TRBJ2-3, with D tentatively TRBD2 (6 bases). The germline V and J ends were trimmed by 4 bases and 4 bases, with 12 bases remaining between them. This CDR3 comprises 14 residues. Germline CDR1 is SNHLY and CDR2 is FYNNEI. The CDR3 nucleotides read TGTGCCAGCAGTGGACTAGGTGGATCAGATACGCAGTATTTT. This gives the protein CASSGLGGSDTQYF. Variable domain in full (rest from reference TRBV2 and TRBJ2-3): EPEVTQTPSHQVTQMGQEVILRCVPISNHLYFYWYRQILGQKVEFLVSFYNNEISEKSEIFDDQFSVERPDGSNFTLKIRSTKLEDSAMYFCASSGLGGSDTQYFGPGTRLTVL.

The table lists this clonotype with many counts. This rearrangement joins TRBV6-5 to TRBJ1-1; perhaps TRBD1 as D (5 bases). The V and J ends lost 4 bases and 7 bases respectively, with 22 bases between them. The CDR3 runs 16 residues. CDR1 is MNHEY and CDR2 is SVGAGI in the germline V gene. CDR3 in DNA: TGTGCCAGCAGTTCCCATCGGGGCCCGGATAGGGGTGAAGCTTTCTTT. It specifies CASSSHRGPDRGEAFF.

A note on this clonotype: Its ends do not fully match the called genes, so a read error is possible. CDR3 loop: CVSSFKNTEAFF. The CDR3 coding sequence is TGTGTCAGCAGTTTCAAGAACACTGAAGCTTTCTTT. The chain recombines TRBV5-6 with TRBJ1-1; D remains ambiguous. CDR3 size: 12 residues. Germline V lookup: CDR1 SGHDT, CDR2 YYEEEE.